This TCR beta chain was sequenced for a study of CD8 T cells in Susac syndrome. Germline lookup yields CDR1 DFQATT and CDR2 SNEGSKA (reference sequence). V trimming: 0 bases; J trimming: 0 bases; junction bases outside the gene matches: 6. The CDR3 has 16 residues. RNA totalling about 0.5 to 1 ug underwent reverse transcription with random hexamers. One entry per CDR3 protein results from TCRdb running MiXCR on the immunoSEQ multiplex PCR reads. The sample lists more than 150,000 distinct CDR3 sequences, about 90% occurring once. The sequence was obtained from a human donor in good health. Material: CD4+ T cells from PBMCs. This chain links TRBV20-1 with TRBJ2-3; 7 bases are shared with TRBD2. CDR3 nucleotide sequence: TGCAGTGCTAGAGATAGGCGGCGGGAGAGCACAGATACGCAGTATTTT. Translation: CSARDRRRESTDTQYF.